One and the same sample provided the 20 T cell receptor beta chains below, sequenced in a study of a mutant IDH1 vaccine in newly diagnosed glioma. The sample's time point: week 23, last vaccination. With topical imiquimod, each dose of the vaccine consisted of 300 ug of mutant IDH1 20-mer peptide. The table came from immunoSEQ multiplex PCR; TCRdb's copy has only in-frame clones and leaves some out. This table has 29,000 or so clones, around 80% appearing once. Their antigens remain unidentified. The starting material was PBMCs, obtained from a glioma patient whose treatment included an IDH1 peptide vaccine. All receptors derive from a woman aged 18-29 years with glioma.

The CDR3 DNA is TGTGCCAGCAGCCTACAAGTCAATGAGCAGTTCTTC. It encodes CASSLQVNEQFF. This chain links TRBV7-9 with TRBJ2-1; D uncertain. The CDR3 totals 12 residues. CDR1 is SEHNR, CDR2 FQNEAQ, per germline (reference sequence). V was shortened by 5 bases and J by 6 bases, with 8 bases between the two germline ends.

The chain uses TRBV6-1 and TRBJ1-2; D unclear. The CDR3 consists of 11 residues. Germline CDR1 MNHNS, CDR2 SASEGT. V lost 10 bases to trimming and J lost 3 bases, with 9 bases between them. The CDR3 region has the DNA TGTGCCACCCGTATCGACTATGGCTACACCTTC. This gives the protein CATRIDYGYTF.

The chain combines TRBV5-4 with TRBJ2-3, with TRBD2 identical over 15 bases. Germline V gene lookup returns CDR1 SGHNT and CDR2 YYREEE (reference sequence). There are 18 residues in the CDR3. The V and J ends lost 4 bases and 5 bases, in that order; junction bases with no gene match: 11. The CDR3 spells CASSTAPGLAGGGDTQYF. CDR3 nucleotides: TGTGCCAGCAGCACCGCCCCGGGACTAGCGGGGGGCGGAGATACGCAGTATTTT.

The V and J genes are TRBV19 and TRBJ2-2; the D is unclear. Trimming stripped 5 bases from V and 6 bases from J, with 7 bases between. CDR3 size: 12 residues. Germline V gives CDR1 LNHDA, CDR2 SQIVND (reference sequence). CDR3 in amino acids: CASSPVPGELFF. The CDR3 bases are TGTGCCAGTAGTCCGGTACCCGGGGAGCTGTTTTTT.

The rearrangement joins TRBV4-3 to TRBJ1-2, with TRBD1 as a possible D gene (5 bases). This CDR3 comprises 16 residues. In germline, CDR1 is LGHNA, CDR2 YSLEER. V lost 0 bases and J 6 bases, leaving 17 bases between the germline ends. The CDR3 DNA is TGCGCCAGCAGCCAAGACCGGGAGCGTAGGGGTGATGGCTACACCTTC. Translating gives CASSQDRERRGDGYTF.

Only one count was recorded for this clone. The chain joins TRBV11-2 to TRBJ2-2; a possible D gene is TRBD2 (5 bases). V was clipped by 5 bases and J by 4 bases, with 11 bases between them. The CDR3 is made up of 14 amino acids. Germline V gene sequence: CDR1 SGHAT, CDR2 FQNNGV. The CDR3 protein is CASSTPTSTGELFF. For the CDR3, the DNA is TGTGCCAGCAGCACCCCAACTAGCACCGGGGAGCTGTTTTTT.

The genes are TRBV21-1 and TRBJ1-1. TRBV21-1 is designated a pseudogene. This CDR3 region has 15 residues. The chain's CDR3 is CASSPREGWVTEAFF. The CDR3 DNA reads TGTGCCAGCAGCCCCCGGGAAGGTTGGGTTACTGAAGCTTTCTTT.

The V gene is TRBV5-8, the J gene TRBJ2-1; TRBD1 is a possible D gene (5 bases). The CDR3 loop spans 12 amino acids. With 4 bases removed from V and 7 bases from J, the gap between germline ends came to 9 bases. Germline CDR1 and CDR2: SGHTS and YDEGEE. CDR3 amino acids: CASSLRVNEQFF. CDR3 coding DNA: TGTGCCAGCAGCCTCAGGGTGAATGAGCAGTTCTTC.

The chain recombines TRBV19 with TRBJ1-1; 11 nucleotides match TRBD1. Germline values: CDR1 LNHDA, CDR2 SQIVND (reference sequence). This CDR3 contains 14 residues. V shed 6 bases and J 3 bases; nucleotides not matched to a gene: 3. The CDR3 DNA reads as TGTGCCAGTAGGGGACAGGGGGTTTACACTGAAGCTTTCTTT. Residues: CASRGQGVYTEAFF.

The V and J genes are TRBV4-1 and TRBJ1-2; D gene ambiguous. CDR3 length: 15 residues. Germline CDR1 reads MGHRA; CDR2 reads YSYEKL. Trimming stripped 4 bases from V and 0 bases from J, with 12 bases between. The CDR3 DNA follows: TGCGCCAGCAGCCTTACACCCTCTTCTAACTATGGCTACACCTTC. Its translation is CASSLTPSSNYGYTF.

The chain carries TRBV18 and TRBJ1-5, with TRBD1 matching 7 bases. Trimming cost V 2 bases and J 2 bases; bases outside gene matches: 6. The germline CDR1 and CDR2 sequences are KGHSH and LQKENI. The CDR3 has 16 residues. The chain's CDR3 is CASSPSAGGGNQPQHF. The CDR3 nucleotides read TGTGCCAGCTCACCATCGGCAGGGGGGGGCAATCAGCCCCAGCATTTT.

V is TRBV18 and J is TRBJ2-5; D unclear. The J call may be mistaken, given a closer DNA end match to TRBJ2-7. This CDR3 is 13 amino acids long. The germline CDR1 and CDR2 sequences are KGHSH and LQKENI. CDR3 nucleotides: TGTGCCAGCTCACCCGGACCAGACTACGAGCAGTACTTC. It translates to CASSPGPDYEQYF.

In its sample, this clone was seen a few times. The gene calls are TRBV30 and TRBJ1-1; TRBD1 is a possible D gene (5 bases). Germline V gene data show CDR1 as GTSNPN and CDR2 as SVGIG (reference sequence). V gave up 6 bases and J gave up 1 base, with 21 bases separating them. CDR3 length: 16 amino acids. Written as DNA, the CDR3 is TGTGCCTGTTCTCGGGGGAGCTGGACGGCGAACACTGAAGCTTTCTTT. It encodes CACSRGSWTANTEAFF.

Here the CDR3 reads CASSVASLYWDRVSGANVLTF. Written as DNA, the CDR3 is TGTGCCAGCAGCGTAGCTTCACTTTATTGGGACAGGGTGTCCGGGGCCAACGTCCTGACTTTC. The gene calls are TRBV9 and TRBJ2-6; 9 bases match TRBD1. Germline CDR1 is SGDLS and CDR2 is YYNGEE. V dropped 0 bases and J dropped 4; count of bases not matched to a gene: 17. The CDR3 runs to 21 residues.

The chain employs TRBV4-1 and TRBJ1-1; D ambiguous. CDR3 length: 15 residues. Looked up from germline, CDR1 is MGHRA and CDR2 is YSYEKL. The V gene lost 3 bases and the J gene lost 1 base, with 12 bases spanning the gap. CDR3 residues: CASSQDGRGNTEAFF. DNA for the CDR3: TGCGCCAGCAGCCAGGACGGACGGGGGAACACTGAAGCTTTCTTT.

The genes are TRBV14 and TRBJ1-1; D remains ambiguous. This CDR3 spans 16 amino acids. Between the trimmed V and J ends, which lost 3 bases and 2 bases, there was a span of 16 bases. Looked up from germline, CDR1 is SGHDN and CDR2 is FVKESK. CDR3 residues: CASSHLLVGANTEAFF. As DNA, the CDR3 is TGTGCCAGCAGCCACCTACTTGTTGGTGCAAACACTGAAGCTTTCTTT.

V is TRBV4-3 and J is TRBJ1-5; D ambiguous. CDR3 length equals 16 residues. V lost 0 bases and J lost 3, with 12 bases in between. Per germline, CDR1 LGHNA and CDR2 YSLEER. The CDR3 here is CASSQDIHGYNQPQHF. CDR3 nucleotides: TGCGCCAGCAGCCAAGATATCCACGGCTACAATCAGCCCCAGCATTTT.

In its sample, this clone was seen a few times. The rearrangement uses TRBV7-2 and TRBJ1-4, with D hard to call. Germline V gives CDR1 SGHTA, CDR2 FQGNSA. This CDR3 is built from 17 residues. V was clipped by 1 base and J by 0 bases, with 12 bases between them. The CDR3 reads CASSLVTIGSTNEKLFF. DNA for the CDR3: TGTGCCAGCAGCTTAGTGACAATAGGATCAACTAATGAAAAACTGTTTTTT.

The V gene is TRBV11-3, the J gene TRBJ1-3; D is undetermined. The CDR3 totals 15 residues. V lost 3 bases and J lost 0, with 9 bases in between. CDR1 and CDR2 (germline): SGHNT, YENEEA. The CDR3 sequence: CASSLGDYSGNTIYF. Here the CDR3 DNA reads TGTGCCAGCAGCTTGGGAGACTACTCTGGAAACACCATATATTTT.

The CDR3 DNA follows: TGTGCCAGTATTAACAGGGTTGAAGCTTTCTTT. Protein sequence: CASINRVEAFF. The chain links TRBV19 to TRBJ1-1; D may be TRBD1 (6 bases). The CDR3 has 11 residues. V lost 7 bases and J 7 bases, leaving 10 bases between the germline ends. CDR1 is LNHDA, CDR2 SQIVND, per germline (reference sequence).